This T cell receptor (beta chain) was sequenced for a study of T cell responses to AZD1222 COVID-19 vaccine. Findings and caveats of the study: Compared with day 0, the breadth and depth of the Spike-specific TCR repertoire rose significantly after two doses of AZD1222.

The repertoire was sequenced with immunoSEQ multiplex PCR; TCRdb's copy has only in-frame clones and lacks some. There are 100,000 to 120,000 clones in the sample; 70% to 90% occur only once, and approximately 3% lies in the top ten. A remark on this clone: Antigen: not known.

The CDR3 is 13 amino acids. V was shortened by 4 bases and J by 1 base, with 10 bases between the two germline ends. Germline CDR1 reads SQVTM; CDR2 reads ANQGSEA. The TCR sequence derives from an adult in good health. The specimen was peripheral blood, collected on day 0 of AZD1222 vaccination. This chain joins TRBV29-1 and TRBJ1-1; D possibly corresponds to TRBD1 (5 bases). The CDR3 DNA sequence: TGCAGCGTTGTTGGGACTAGGAACACTGAAGCTTTCTTT. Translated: CSVVGTRNTEAFF.